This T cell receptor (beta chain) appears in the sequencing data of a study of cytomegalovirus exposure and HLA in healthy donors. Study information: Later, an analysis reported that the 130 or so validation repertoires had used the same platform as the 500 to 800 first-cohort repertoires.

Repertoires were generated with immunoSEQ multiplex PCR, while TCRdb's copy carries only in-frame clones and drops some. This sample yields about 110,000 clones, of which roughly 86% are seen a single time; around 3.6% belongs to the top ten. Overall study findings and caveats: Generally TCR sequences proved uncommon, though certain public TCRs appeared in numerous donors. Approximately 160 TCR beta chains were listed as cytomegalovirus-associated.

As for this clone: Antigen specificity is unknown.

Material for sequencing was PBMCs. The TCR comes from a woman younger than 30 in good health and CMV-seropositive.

CDR3 bases: TGTGCCAGCAGTATCTTGGGGGGATCTAATGAAAAACTGTTTTTT. Translation gives CASSILGGSNEKLFF. The chain carries TRBV6-1 and TRBJ1-4; TRBD1 might be the D (5 bases). The CDR3 totals 15 residues. Germline V gene data show CDR1 as MNHNS and CDR2 as SASEGT. Trimming cost V 5 bases and J 3 bases, with 13 bases left between them.